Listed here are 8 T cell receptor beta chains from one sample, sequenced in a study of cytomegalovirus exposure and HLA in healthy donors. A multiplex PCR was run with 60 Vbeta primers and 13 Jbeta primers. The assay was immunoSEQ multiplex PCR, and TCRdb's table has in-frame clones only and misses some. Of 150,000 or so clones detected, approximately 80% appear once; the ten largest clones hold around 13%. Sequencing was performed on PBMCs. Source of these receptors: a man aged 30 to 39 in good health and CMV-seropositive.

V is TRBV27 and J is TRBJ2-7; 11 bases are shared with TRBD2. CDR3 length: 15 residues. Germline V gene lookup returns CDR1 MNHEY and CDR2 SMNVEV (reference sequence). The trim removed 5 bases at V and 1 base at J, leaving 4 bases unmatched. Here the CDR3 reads CASSPSGRRSYEQYF. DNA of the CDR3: TGTGCCAGCAGTCCTAGCGGGAGGAGGTCCTACGAGCAGTACTTC.

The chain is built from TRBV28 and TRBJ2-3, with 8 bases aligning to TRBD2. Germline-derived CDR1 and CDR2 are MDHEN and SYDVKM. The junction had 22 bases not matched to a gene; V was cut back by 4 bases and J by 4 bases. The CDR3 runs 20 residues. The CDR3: CASSSSYISGRAAGADTQYF. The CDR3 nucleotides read TGTGCCAGCAGTTCCTCTTATATTTCCGGGAGGGCCGCGGGTGCAGATACGCAGTATTTT.

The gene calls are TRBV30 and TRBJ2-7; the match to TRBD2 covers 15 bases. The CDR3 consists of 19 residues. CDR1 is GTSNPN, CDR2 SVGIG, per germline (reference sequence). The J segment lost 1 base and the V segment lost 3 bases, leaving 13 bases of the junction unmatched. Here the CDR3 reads CAWSAPGGTSGRHSYEQYF. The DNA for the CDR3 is TGTGCCTGGAGCGCGCCGGGCGGGACTAGCGGGAGGCATTCCTACGAGCAGTACTTC.

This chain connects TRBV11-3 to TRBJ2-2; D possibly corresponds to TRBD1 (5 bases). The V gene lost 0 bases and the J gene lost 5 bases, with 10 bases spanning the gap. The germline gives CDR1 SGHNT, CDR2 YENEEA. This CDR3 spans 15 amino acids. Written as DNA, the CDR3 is TGTGCCAGCAGCTTAGATCCCCCAGGGACCGGGGAGCTGTTTTTT. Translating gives CASSLDPPGTGELFF. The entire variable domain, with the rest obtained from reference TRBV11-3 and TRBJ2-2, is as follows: EAGVVQSPRYKIIEKKQPVAFWCNPISGHNTLYWYLQNLGQGPELLIRYENEEAVDDSQLPKDRFSAERLKGVDSTLKIQPAELGDSAVYLCASSLDPPGTGELFFGEGSRLTVL.

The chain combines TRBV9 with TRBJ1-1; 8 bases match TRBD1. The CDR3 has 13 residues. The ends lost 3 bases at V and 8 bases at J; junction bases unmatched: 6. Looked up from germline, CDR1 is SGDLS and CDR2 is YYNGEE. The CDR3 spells CASSGGQGTEAFF. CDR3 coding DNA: TGTGCCAGCAGCGGAGGACAGGGCACCGAAGCTTTCTTT.

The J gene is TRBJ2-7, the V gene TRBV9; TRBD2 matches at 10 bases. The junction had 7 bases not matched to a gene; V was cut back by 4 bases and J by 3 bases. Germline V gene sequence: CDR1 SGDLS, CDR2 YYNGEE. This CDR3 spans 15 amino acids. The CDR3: CASSRASGGNYEQYF. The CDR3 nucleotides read TGTGCCAGCAGCAGGGCTAGCGGGGGAAACTACGAGCAGTACTTC. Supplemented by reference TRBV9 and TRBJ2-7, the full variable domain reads DSGVTQTPKHLITATGQRVTLRCSPRSGDLSVYWYQQSLDQGLQFLIQYYNGEERAKGNILERFSAQQFPDLHSELNLSSLELGDSALYFCASSRASGGNYEQYFGPGTRLTVT.

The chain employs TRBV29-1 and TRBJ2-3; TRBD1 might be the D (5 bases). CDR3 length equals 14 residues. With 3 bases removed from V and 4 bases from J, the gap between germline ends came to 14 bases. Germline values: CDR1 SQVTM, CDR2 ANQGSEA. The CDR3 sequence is CSVEGQGEADTQYF. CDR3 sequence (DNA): TGCAGCGTTGAGGGGCAGGGTGAGGCAGATACGCAGTATTTT.

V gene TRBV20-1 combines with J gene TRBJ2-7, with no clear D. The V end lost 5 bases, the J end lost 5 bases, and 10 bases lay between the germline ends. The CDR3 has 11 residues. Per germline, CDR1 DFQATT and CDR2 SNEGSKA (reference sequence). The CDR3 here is CSAGQVDEQYF. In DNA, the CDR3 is TGCAGTGCTGGTCAGGTGGACGAGCAGTACTTC.